Each of the 29 T cell receptor beta chains below was sequenced from the same sample in a study of neurological immune-mediated disorders. TCRdb called the 5' RACE reads again in MiXCR, with one record for every CDR3 protein. The table lists 66,000 or so distinct CDR3 sequences, 3% to 3.5% of them singletons. Sequenced input: PBMCs. These receptors were taken from a man aged 40-49 years with multiple sclerosis.

This clonotype was detected many times. The chain carries TRBV27 and TRBJ2-5; 7 positions agree with TRBD2. Germline assignment: CDR1 MNHEY and CDR2 SMNVEV (reference sequence). Trimming cost V 1 base and J 5 bases; bases outside gene matches: 4. The CDR3 contains 14 residues. The CDR3 loop is CASSLLGGEETQYF. As DNA, the CDR3 is TGTGCCAGCAGTTTATTGGGGGGGGAGGAGACCCAGTACTTC.

This clonotype was detected ten times or more. The rearrangement links TRBV27 to TRBJ1-6; no clear D gene. The V end was cut by 6 bases, the J end by 7 bases, with 19 bases between. Germline V gene lookup returns CDR1 MNHEY and CDR2 SMNVEV (reference sequence). This CDR3 contains 16 residues. The CDR3 loop reads CASRFVGTGKNSPLHF. The CDR3, as DNA: TGTGCCAGCAGATTCGTTGGAACGGGGAAGAATTCACCCCTCCACTTT.

This clonotype was counted many times. V and J are TRBV12-3 or TRBV12-4 and TRBJ2-7; no clear D gene. The CDR3 is 12 residues long. Trimming cost V 6 bases and J 3 bases, with 9 bases left between them. CDR3 sequence reads: CASRLTLYEQYF. As DNA, the CDR3 is TGTGCCAGCAGGCTTACCCTCTACGAGCAGTACTTC.

This clonotype was observed at least ten times. This chain joins TRBV12-3 or TRBV12-4 and TRBJ2-1, with a possible D match to TRBD1 (6 bases). CDR3 size: 17 residues. The V and J ends lost 6 bases and 4 bases respectively, with 22 bases between them. The CDR3 nucleotides are TGTGCCAGCAGCCTGAAACTCGGGCAGGGGATTTACAATGAGCAGTTCTTC. Protein: CASSLKLGQGIYNEQFF.

This clonotype was recorded many times. The chain carries TRBV5-1 and TRBJ1-1; D gene uncertain. The CDR3 has 14 amino acids. Trimming took off 3 bases at V and 4 bases at J, with 13 bases between the two ends. Germline loops: CDR1 SGHRS, CDR2 YFSETQ. This chain's CDR3 is CASSSQWPGTEAFF. As DNA, the CDR3 is TGCGCCAGCAGCTCTCAGTGGCCGGGCACTGAAGCTTTCTTT.

About this clonotype: A much bigger clone sits one base away, suggesting this may be a read error. The rearrangement joins TRBV28 to TRBJ1-1; no clear D gene. Trimming took 5 bases from V and 2 from J, leaving 12 bases between them. Looked up from germline, CDR1 is MDHEN and CDR2 is SYDVKM. This CDR3 contains 14 residues. The CDR3 region has the DNA TGTGCCAGCAGTAAAGGAAAGCCCAACACTGAAGCTTTCTTT. Protein product: CASSKGKPNTEAFF.

Worth noting for this clonotype: This may be a read error, as it is one base from a much larger clone. This sequence joins TRBV2 and TRBJ2-7, with TRBD1 as a possible D gene (6 bases). CDR1 is SNHLY and CDR2 is FYNNEI in the germline V gene. The germline V and J ends were trimmed by 5 bases and 0 bases, with 11 bases remaining between them. The CDR3 length is 14 residues. The CDR3 nucleotides read TGTGCCAGCAGTCGACAGGTGAGCTCCTACGAGCAGTACTTC. Translated, it gives CASSRQVSSYEQYF.

V and J are TRBV12-2 and TRBJ1-5. TRBV12-2 is an annotated pseudogene. This CDR3 has 16 residues. CDR3 protein: CASRFLQPAANQPQHF. The CDR3 DNA sequence: TGTGCAAGTCGCTTCCTTCAGCCGGCAGCTAATCAGCCCCAGCATTTT.

This clonotype was counted ten times or more. The chain is built from TRBV5-1 and TRBJ2-2, with 12 bases lining up with TRBD1. After removal of 2 bases from V and 7 bases from J, the junction contained 3 bases not matched to a gene. Germline V gene data show CDR1 as SGHRS and CDR2 as YFSETQ. The CDR3 has 15 residues. The DNA for the CDR3 is TGCGCCAGCAGCTTCCGGGACAGGGGGCTCGGGGAGCTGTTTTTT. This sequence encodes CASSFRDRGLGELFF.

By share, this clonotype counts as medium-sized. The chain links TRBV4-1 to TRBJ2-2, with D possibly TRBD2 on 6 matching bases. The V and J ends lost 4 bases and 4 bases respectively, with 22 bases between them. Germline V gene data show CDR1 as MGHRA and CDR2 as YSYEKL. The CDR3 has 18 residues. In DNA form, the CDR3 reads TGCGCCAGCAGCCGAGGGACTTCATACTTCTCGTCCACCGGGGAGCTGTTTTTT. Translating it yields CASSRGTSYFSSTGELFF.

This clonotype occurred many times. The chain has TRBV20-1 and TRBJ1-1; unclear D gene. V lost 4 bases, J lost 0 bases, and 9 bases lay in between. CDR1 and CDR2 from the germline V gene are DFQATT and SNEGSKA (reference sequence). The CDR3 runs to 13 residues. The CDR3 loop reads CSAKGGLNTEAFF. The DNA for the CDR3 is TGCAGTGCTAAAGGAGGGCTGAACACTGAAGCTTTCTTT.

This clonotype was recorded at least ten times. DNA for the CDR3: TGTGCCAGCAGCTTAGGGGCACAGGGTTCGAACACCGGGGAGCTGTTTTTT. This encodes CASSLGAQGSNTGELFF. The gene calls are TRBV7-6 and TRBJ2-2, with D possibly being TRBD1 (6 bases). The CDR3 is made up of 17 amino acids. Per the germline V gene, CDR1 is SGHVS and CDR2 is FNYEAQ. The V end lost 1 base, the J end lost 0 bases, and 12 bases lay between the germline ends.

This clonotype was recorded many times. V usage is TRBV18 and J usage is TRBJ2-7, with 7 bases that match TRBD1. This CDR3 is built from 13 residues. In germline, CDR1 is KGHSH, CDR2 LQKENI. With 3 bases clipped from V and 7 bases from J, the junction kept 6 bases outside the gene matches. The CDR3 coding sequence is TGTGCCAGCTCACCCGGGACAGACCGTGAGCAGTACTTC. This translates into CASSPGTDREQYF.

This clonotype has at least ten counts. The chain recombines TRBV20-1 with TRBJ2-5; TRBD1 matches at 11 bases. In germline, CDR1 is DFQATT, CDR2 SNEGSKA (reference sequence). This CDR3 comprises 15 residues. The J segment lost 5 bases and the V segment lost 2 bases, leaving 7 bases of the junction unmatched. The CDR3 nucleotides are TGCAGTGCTAGAAGTGGGACAGGGGGTGGGGAGACCCAGTACTTC. Protein sequence: CSARSGTGGGETQYF.

This clonotype was recorded at least ten times. The chain is built from TRBV2 and TRBJ1-1; 7 positions agree with TRBD1. The CDR3 covers 13 residues. Germline CDR1 reads SNHLY; CDR2 reads FYNNEI. V shed 9 bases and J 1 base; nucleotides not matched to a gene: 5. The CDR3 DNA follows: TGTGCCAGATACCGGGACAGGAACACTGAAGCTTTCTTT. Translated: CARYRDRNTEAFF.

On this clonotype itself: A read error is possible here, since a much larger clone lies one base away. The rearrangement uses TRBV7-6 and TRBJ1-6; possibly TRBD1 for D (5 bases). The CDR3 consists of 14 residues. Germline V gives CDR1 SGHVS, CDR2 FNYEAQ. This chain's CDR3 is CASRRGQYNSHLHF. The CDR3 nucleotides read TGTGCCAGCAGGCGAGGACAATATAATTCACACCTCCACTTT.

This clonotype was seen ten or more times. The V gene is TRBV10-3, the J gene TRBJ1-2, with D perhaps TRBD1 (6 bases). Trimming cost V 6 bases and J 1 base, with 12 bases left between them. The CDR3 is 14 residues long. The V gene's germline CDR1 is ENHRY and CDR2 SYGVKD. In DNA form, the CDR3 reads TGTGCCATCAGCCGGGACACGGTTAACTATGGCTACACCTTC. Its translation is CAISRDTVNYGYTF.

Note on this clonotype: One end of the junction does not line up with germline, which may come from a read error. CDR3 sequence: CASSHFTGVNTEDFF. In nucleotides, the CDR3 is TGCGCCAGCAGCCACTTCACAGGGGTGAACACTGAAGATTTCTTT. The V gene is TRBV5-1, the J gene TRBJ1-1; TRBD1 matches at 7 bases. The CDR3 has 15 residues. Germline V gives CDR1 SGHRS, CDR2 YFSETQ.

In its sample, this clonotype was seen many times. This may be a read error: a much more frequent sequence differs by one nucleotide. The chain links TRBV14 to TRBJ1-6, with D unresolved. The CDR3 covers 14 residues. The germline CDR1 and CDR2 sequences are SGHDN and FVKESK. The CDR3 DNA reads TGTGCCAGCAGCCAAGAGACGTGGAATTCACCCCTCAACTTT. Translating it yields CASSQETWNSPLNF.

This clonotype was found a few times. This sequence joins TRBV3-1 and TRBJ1-1; D remains ambiguous. Germline CDR1 and CDR2: LGHDT and YNNKEL (reference sequence). There are 15 residues in the CDR3. Deletions cut 1 base from V and 1 base from J, with 10 bases between. CDR3 residues: CASSQVGEGNTEAFF. CDR3 DNA sequence: TGTGCCAGCAGCCAAGTAGGTGAAGGGAACACTGAAGCTTTCTTT.

In regard to this clonotype: The junction and the germline gene differ at one end; a read error may be behind it. The chain combines TRBV12-3 or TRBV12-4 with TRBJ1-6; D is ambiguous. The CDR3 loop spans 14 amino acids. Here the CDR3 reads CASTPGELNSTLNF. The CDR3 coding sequence is TGTGCCAGCACCCCTGGGGAACTTAATTCAACCCTCAACTTT.

This clonotype was counted ten times or more. V usage is TRBV20-1 and J usage is TRBJ2-2; D not resolved. The germline V gene encodes CDR1 DFQATT and CDR2 SNEGSKA (reference sequence). V lost 6 bases and J 1 base, leaving 6 bases between the germline ends. The CDR3 spans 12 residues. The CDR3 DNA follows: TGCAGTGCATCTCAGAACACCGGGGAGCTGTTTTTT. This sequence encodes CSASQNTGELFF.

There are many counts of this clonotype. This chain links TRBV12-3 or TRBV12-4 with TRBJ2-2; D is uncertain. There are 14 residues in the CDR3. Trimming left V 6 bases short and J 4 bases short, with 12 bases between. CDR3 coding DNA: TGTGCCAGCAGATCCCAAGGCACCACCGGGGAGCTGTTTTTT. It translates to CASRSQGTTGELFF.

The table lists this clonotype with many counts. V is TRBV24-1 and J is TRBJ2-1, with a weak D call TRBD1 (7 bases). The ends were cut back, 4 bases at V and 3 bases at J, with 15 bases in the middle. Germline CDR1 and CDR2: KGHDR and SFDVKD. The CDR3 is 16 residues long. In DNA form, the CDR3 reads TGTGCCACCAGTGAGTCAGGGGGAGGTGTCTACAATGAGCAGTTCTTC. Amino acids: CATSESGGGVYNEQFF.

This clonotype was recorded at least ten times. The V and J genes are TRBV12-3 or TRBV12-4 and TRBJ2-1; 11 bases are a match to TRBD2. The CDR3 sequence is 15 residues long. J gave up 6 bases and V 5 bases, and 6 bases lay outside the gene matches. This CDR3 reads CASSPTSGSPNEQFF. For the CDR3, the DNA is TGTGCCAGCAGTCCCACTAGCGGGAGCCCCAATGAGCAGTTCTTC.

The chain is built from TRBV20-1 and TRBJ1-4; D gene ambiguous. The V gene's germline CDR1 is DFQATT and CDR2 SNEGSKA (reference sequence). CDR3 length: 14 residues. The ends were cut back, 6 bases at V and 5 bases at J, with 16 bases in the middle. In DNA form, the CDR3 reads TGCAGTGCAAAGGCGTCTCTCCTAAATGAAAAACTGTTTTTT. Its protein is CSAKASLLNEKLFF.

This clonotype was detected ten times or more. This sequence joins TRBV5-1 and TRBJ2-3, with 7 bases identical to TRBD1. The V gene's germline CDR1 is SGHRS and CDR2 YFSETQ. V lost 4 bases and J lost 1; bases outside the gene matches: 6. This CDR3 has 15 amino acids. The CDR3 protein is CASSTGQAGTDTQYF. In DNA form, the CDR3 reads TGCGCCAGCAGCACCGGACAGGCTGGCACAGATACGCAGTATTTT.

This clonotype appeared many times. This chain connects TRBV7-9 to TRBJ2-2; weak D call: TRBD2 (6 bases). The CDR3 has 18 amino acids. Germline CDR1 is SEHNR and CDR2 is FQNEAQ (reference sequence). Trimming cost V 4 bases and J 1 base, with 19 bases left between them. Here the CDR3 DNA reads TGTGCCAGCAGCTCCATTTTAGCGGCAAACGTGAACACCGGGGAGCTGTTTTTT. Its protein product is CASSSILAANVNTGELFF.

This clonotype was counted at least ten times. The chain joins TRBV7-8 to TRBJ1-1, with a tentative D call TRBD1 (5 bases). Looked up from germline, CDR1 is SGHVS and CDR2 is FQNEAQ. The V and J ends lost 0 bases and 5 bases respectively, with 10 bases between them. This CDR3 has 14 amino acids. The CDR3 here is CASSLAGRGTEAFF. CDR3 bases: TGTGCCAGCAGCTTAGCGGGAAGGGGAACTGAAGCTTTCTTT.